Listed here are 5 T cell receptor beta chains from one sample, sequenced in a study of shared clonotypes between healthy human individuals. Using immunoSEQ multiplex PCR, the repertoire was profiled, and TCRdb retains in-frame clones only, with some absent. The sample carries approximately 640,000 clones, around 91% recorded once. The sequenced sample was memory CD8+ T cells from PBMCs. Described subset: CD45RO+ cells pooled with CCR7-negative TemRA cells. Receptor source: a man younger than 35 in good health. Some clones in this sample may be carry-over from other donors' samples.

A word on this clone: This clone may be a read error of a much larger clone one base away. CDR3 in amino acids: CASSSGQHTEAFF. The CDR3 bases are TGTGCCAGCAGCTCGGGACAGCACACTGAAGCTTTCTTT. The rearrangement uses TRBV5-5 and TRBJ1-1; 7 bases are shared with TRBD1. The V gene end was trimmed by 3 bases and the J gene end by 3 bases; junction bases not matched to a gene: 2. Per germline, CDR1 SGHKS and CDR2 YYEKEE (reference sequence). This CDR3 comprises 13 residues.

CDR3 DNA sequence: TGTGCCAGTAGTATAGATCTTCCGTGGGGGAGTAGACTCAATGAGCAGTTCTTC. This translates into CASSIDLPWGSRLNEQFF. The J gene is TRBJ2-1, the V gene TRBV19; D may be TRBD1 or TRBD2 (5 bases each). V was pared by 0 bases and J by 6 bases, with 21 bases between. There are 18 residues in the CDR3. Germline V gives CDR1 LNHDA, CDR2 SQIVND (reference sequence).

The chain is built from TRBV19 and TRBJ1-1, with TRBD1 as a possible D gene (6 bases). The CDR3 is 16 residues long. Germline V gene data show CDR1 as LNHDA and CDR2 as SQIVND (reference sequence). The germline V and J ends were trimmed by 0 bases and 3 bases, with 14 bases remaining between them. The DNA of the CDR3 is TGTGCCAGTAGTATAGATAGGCAGGGGCCGGACACTGAAGCTTTCTTT. Translated: CASSIDRQGPDTEAFF.

This clone was observed many times. The CDR3 reads CASSGQGAGETQYF. The CDR3 DNA sequence: TGTGCCAGCAGCGGACAGGGGGCGGGGGAGACCCAGTACTTC. The chain couples TRBV7-9 to TRBJ2-5; 11 bases match TRBD1. Germline CDR1 SEHNR, CDR2 FQNEAQ (reference sequence). The CDR3 has 14 amino acids. The V and J ends lost 5 bases and 5 bases, in that order; junction bases with no gene match: 4.

The rearrangement uses TRBV4-2 and TRBJ2-4, with 7 bases identical to TRBD1. This CDR3 is built from 17 residues. Germline V gene data show CDR1 as LGHNA and CDR2 as YNFKEQ. V was pared by 4 bases and J by 0 bases, with 9 bases of the junction left unmatched. DNA of the CDR3: TGTGCCAGCAGCCCGCGACGGACAGGCGTAGCCAAAAACATTCAGTACTTC. Translation: CASSPRRTGVAKNIQYF.